A selection of T cell receptor beta chains follows, all from one sample in a study of cytomegalovirus exposure and HLA in healthy donors. Repertoires were generated with immunoSEQ multiplex PCR, while TCRdb's copy carries only in-frame clones and drops some. Of approximately 110,000 clones in the sample, around 81% were seen once. Material: PBMCs. These receptors were obtained from a woman in her twenties or thirties in good health and CMV-seronegative. The CDR3 runs from the conserved cysteine through the conserved F or W.

V gene: TRBV4-1
J gene: TRBJ2-7
CDR3 protein: CASSQDIGIDLPYEQYF

V gene: TRBV4-3
J gene: TRBJ1-4
CDR3 protein: CASSQARTSSGKLFF

V gene: TRBV19
J gene: TRBJ2-3
CDR3 protein: CATSLAGEVDTQYF

V gene: TRBV10-3
J gene: TRBJ2-6
CDR3 protein: CAISESTGSGANVLTF

V gene: TRBV11-2
J gene: TRBJ2-5
CDR3 protein: CASSSSGMAQYF

V gene: TRBV6-4
J gene: TRBJ2-2
CDR3 protein: CASSDSVRRNTGELFF

V gene: TRBV11-2
J gene: TRBJ1-6
CDR3 protein: CASATGVDNSPLHF

V gene: TRBV5-1
J gene: TRBJ2-3
CDR3 protein: CASSFSDSTDTQYF

V gene: TRBV6-4
J gene: TRBJ2-7
CDR3 protein: CALRQGRISYEQYF

V gene: TRBV25-1
J gene: TRBJ2-1
CDR3 protein: CASSGGYNEQFF

V gene: TRBV28
J gene: TRBJ2-7
CDR3 protein: CASSLAAYEQYF

V gene: TRBV6-5
J gene: TRBJ2-3
CDR3 protein: CASRPGQASTDTQYF

V gene: TRBV7-9
J gene: TRBJ2-3
CDR3 protein: CASSPITGGATDTQYF

V gene: TRBV19
J gene: TRBJ1-5
CDR3 protein: CASSLRTDSRSNQPQHF

V gene: TRBV5-1
J gene: TRBJ2-2
CDR3 protein: CASSLVDRTTGELFF

V gene: TRBV10-3
J gene: TRBJ2-1
CDR3 protein: CAISSPSGRPDEQFF

V gene: TRBV11-2
J gene: TRBJ2-1
CDR3 protein: CASSLGTGGDNEQFF

V gene: TRBV29-1
J gene: TRBJ2-1
CDR3 protein: CSGTLAGPFGEQFF

V gene: TRBV25-1
J gene: TRBJ2-2
CDR3 protein: CASSPGTGVTGELFF

V gene: TRBV7-3
J gene: TRBJ2-2
CDR3 protein: CASSKSGTTGELFF

V gene: TRBV5-1
J gene: TRBJ1-2
CDR3 protein: CASSPAGQGRGYTF

V gene: TRBV5-5
J gene: TRBJ2-3
CDR3 protein: CASSQHRGQGTDTQYF

V gene: TRBV14
J gene: TRBJ2-7
CDR3 protein: CASQGDYEQYF

V gene: TRBV7-2
J gene: TRBJ1-1
CDR3 protein: CASSLWGLRTEAFF

V gene: TRBV5-4
J gene: TRBJ2-7
CDR3 protein: CASSLGGGAGEQYF

V gene: TRBV6-6
J gene: TRBJ1-1
CDR3 protein: CASTREGVTGEAFF

V gene: TRBV15
J gene: TRBJ1-1
CDR3 protein: CATSRDRAGNTEAFF

V gene: TRBV7-9
J gene: TRBJ2-3
CDR3 protein: CASNSYKGEQGSTDTQYF

V gene: TRBV5-1
J gene: TRBJ1-6
CDR3 protein: CASSLQGDNNSPLHF

V gene: TRBV10-3
J gene: TRBJ2-5
CDR3 protein: CAIMDPTGREQYF

V gene: TRBV5-6
J gene: TRBJ2-3
CDR3 protein: CASSETQGTDTQYF

V gene: TRBV9
J gene: TRBJ2-3
CDR3 protein: CASSVEGGAVPAQYF

V gene: TRBV28
J gene: TRBJ2-1
CDR3 protein: CASSLRLPGSREQFF

V gene: TRBV7-8
J gene: TRBJ1-1
CDR3 protein: CASSWEVEGLDTEAFF

V gene: TRBV11-2
J gene: TRBJ2-5
CDR3 protein: CASSFRETQYF

V gene: TRBV28
J gene: TRBJ2-5
CDR3 protein: CASHRGGTKTQYF

V gene: TRBV6-1
J gene: TRBJ2-1
CDR3 protein: CASSEGQGGFDEQFF

V gene: TRBV9
J gene: TRBJ2-3
CDR3 protein: CASSVEGQGPDTQYF

V gene: TRBV5-4
J gene: TRBJ2-2
CDR3 protein: CASQKGTGGWDGELFF

V gene: TRBV4-1
J gene: TRBJ1-2
CDR3 protein: CASSQAQVRDSTNSF

V gene: TRBV11-3
J gene: TRBJ2-3
CDR3 protein: CASSLQGTDTQYF

V gene: TRBV7-9
J gene: TRBJ2-7
CDR3 protein: CASSLEVSGREQYF

V gene: TRBV27
J gene: TRBJ1-5
CDR3 protein: CASSLSYSNQPQHF

V gene: TRBV23-1
J gene: TRBJ2-1
CDR3 protein: CASSQSSLAGGHWTSYNEQFF

V gene: TRBV7-2
J gene: TRBJ2-5
CDR3 protein: CASSWGLYQETQYF

V gene: TRBV7-9
J gene: TRBJ2-3
CDR3 protein: CASTRTDTQYF

V gene: TRBV6-5
J gene: TRBJ1-2
CDR3 protein: CASNQGLNYGYTF

V gene: TRBV19
J gene: TRBJ2-1
CDR3 protein: CASNAADRGRNEQFF

V gene: TRBV4-3
J gene: TRBJ2-1
CDR3 protein: CASSQTVLSGSLGYNEQFF

V gene: TRBV28
J gene: TRBJ2-5
CDR3 protein: CASSSRHGSRETQYF

V gene: TRBV11-2
J gene: TRBJ1-4
CDR3 protein: CASSYGTGSNEKLFF

V gene: TRBV7-9
J gene: TRBJ2-1
CDR3 protein: CASSLGASGYLNEQFF

V gene: TRBV30
J gene: TRBJ1-5
CDR3 protein: CAWAGTGNQPQHF